This T cell receptor beta chain was retrieved from a study of shared clonotypes between healthy human individuals (dated by TCRdb to the early 2020s). Some background on the complete study: A few men and a couple of women, aged 18 to 49 years, made up the cohort. Different laboratories and diverse techniques were used to prepare libraries and sequence TCR repertoires, to increase sequencing depth and limit assay-specific biases. For each donor, CD4 naive and CD4 memory were each given three plates, CD8 naive was given two plates, and CD8 memory was given one plate. To estimate repertoire size and how much clonotypes are shared between individuals, the study performed deep sequencing of blood TCR repertoires from roughly five healthy adults. Each donor's leukapheresis produced roughly between roughly 0.85 and 10 billion PBMCs. Overall study outcomes, separate from this receptor: The small number of donors limited the genetic and exposure-history diversity represented. Only blood was sampled, and tissue TCR repertoires likely differ from those in blood. Rarefaction of sorted-subset datasets indicated incomplete sequencing despite the large sequencing depth. Pairwise subsampling led to the expectation that sequencing depth would affect the degree of clonotype sharing among donors. Compared with non-shared clonotypes, the clonotypes found in all four sorted-subset donors had higher generation probabilities. Larger estimated clonotype richness was generally found for naive subsets than for memory subsets. Across several donors, approximately 5% of naive CD4, approximately 3.6% of naive CD8, about 2.3% of memory CD4, and roughly 0.41% of memory CD8 clonotypes were shared.

Concerning this clone itself: Its target antigen remains unknown. Per-base quality was not reported, and no clone a single base away is much larger than it.

Using the deep immunoSEQ assay, TCR CDR3 regions were amplified from genomic DNA by multiplex PCR. For each cell subset, the extracted genomic DNA was distributed evenly across all wells of several immunoSEQ 96-well plates, and each plate served as one replicate. For sorted subsets, each replicate PCR was loaded with about 0.2 ug genomic DNA, equivalent to 30,000 or so T cell genomes. The purified libraries were quantified using a Qubit 3.0 fluorometer, sized with a Bioanalyzer 2100, and then quantified again using the KAPA Library Quantification kit. A separate single-read 150-cycle Illumina NextSeq 550 flow cell was used to sequence each immunoSEQ 96-well plate. Per the original workflow: Because only junctional sequences without quality scores were contained in the immunoSEQ output, filtering matching that applied to full-length reads could not be performed. To assign V/J genes and CDR3, sequences were annotated using PyIR, a Python wrapper for IgBLAST v1.9, with IMGT germline references. Any read was removed if the V/J assignment was weak (E-value above 1e-6), the CDR3 was missing, or the read contained stop codons, out-of-frame junctions, or ambiguous translated residues. V3J clonotypes were defined as sequences sharing the same inferred V gene, J gene, and CDR3 amino acid sequence. Percentage overlap between repertoires was calculated by dividing the number of shared unique clonotypes by the size of the smaller repertoire. RTK rarefaction, the Chao1 estimator, and Recon v2.1 estimates of unobserved clonotypes were used to assess repertoire richness. Generation probabilities for all TCRbeta clonotypes obtained by the gDNA method from a handful of donors were computed using OLGA. The clones in this table, taken by TCRdb from immuneACCESS, are in-frame only. Not every clone is retained; where verified, under half of the shortfall comes from an unresolved V gene, and the cause of the rest is unknown. Clone size and the V and J calls come from that table; the DNA yielded D and trimming. This sample lists millions of clones; 85% to 95% were detected once. Jointly, the top ten make up 1.1% of the sample.

CDR1 and CDR2 (SGHVS, FQNEAQ) derive from the germline V gene. Trimming takes 5 bases from V and 7 bases from J, and the germline ends sit 12 bases apart. Its CDR3 holds 13 amino acids, cysteine through phenylalanine. This entry keeps only the CDR3 DNA: 39 bases, framed from base 1. CD8 naive samples were obtained by positive selection for CCR7 among CD45RO-negative cells, yielding a CD45RA+CCR7+ population from which TemRA cells were excluded. The donors were healthy, HIV-negative adults with no recently reported acute infections or vaccinations. Only Caucasian adults living in Nashville, Tennessee, USA were represented among the donors. Blood was collected by leukapheresis, and PBMCs were isolated by Ficoll-Histopaque density gradient centrifugation and then cryopreserved in liquid nitrogen vapor phase. Analytical flow cytometry was used to check the purity and quantity of every magnetically sorted T cell population. Genomic DNA was isolated from each sorted fraction and quantified by UV absorbance on a Nanodrop 2000c.

This TCR was recovered from a man aged 18 to 30 in good health. The chain is made from TRBV7-8 and TRBJ1-3, with TRBD1 perhaps the D gene, on 5 matching bases. Sequenced input: naive CD8+ T cells sorted from blood. According to the study, the label for this sample's cell subset or site signals: CD45RA+CCR7+. In nucleotides, the sequence is TGTGCCAGCAGCCTTTATTGGGGGAACACCATATATTTT. Its translation reads: CASSLYWGNTIYF.